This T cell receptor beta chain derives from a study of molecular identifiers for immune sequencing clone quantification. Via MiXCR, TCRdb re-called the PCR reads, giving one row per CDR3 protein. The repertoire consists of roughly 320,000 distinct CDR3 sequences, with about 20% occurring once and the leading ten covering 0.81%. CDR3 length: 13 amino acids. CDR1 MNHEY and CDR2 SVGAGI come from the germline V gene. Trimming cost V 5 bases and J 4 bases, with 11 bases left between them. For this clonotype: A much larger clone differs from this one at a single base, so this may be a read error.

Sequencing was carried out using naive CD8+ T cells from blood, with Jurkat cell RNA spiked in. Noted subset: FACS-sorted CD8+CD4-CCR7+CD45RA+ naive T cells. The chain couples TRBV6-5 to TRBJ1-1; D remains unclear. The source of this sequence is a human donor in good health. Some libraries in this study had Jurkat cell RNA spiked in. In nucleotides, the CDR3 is TGTGCCAGCAGTGTTGGGATGGCCACTGAAGCTTTCTTT. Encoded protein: CASSVGMATEAFF.